A selection of T cell receptor beta chains follows, all from one sample in a study of blood T cell repertoires in COVID-19. Profiled with immunoSEQ multiplex PCR; TCRdb holds only in-frame clones, not every one. The sample lists about 270,000 clones, 82% occurring once. Sequencing was performed on peripheral blood. These receptors were collected from a woman aged 18-29 years with acute or convalescent COVID-19. The CDR3 runs from the conserved cysteine through the conserved F or W. The D gene is left open where the match is weak. Only part of the rows carry a size: once, few, many, or a class if the clone is expanded.

>TRBJ2-1|TRBV6-4|.|.
TGTGCCAGCAGTGACTCGGAGGGAAGTAGCAATGAGCAGTTCTTC
CASSDSEGSSNEQFF
>TRBJ2-5|TRBV15|.|.
TGTGCCACCAGCAGAGTCGCAGGGAATTCGGAGACCCAGTACTTC
CATSRVAGNSETQYF
>TRBJ2-3|TRBV19|TRBD1|few
TGTGCCAGTGGGACAGGGAGCACAGATACGCAGTATTTT
CASGTGSTDTQYF
>TRBJ2-3|TRBV2|TRBD2|.
TGTGCCAGCAGTGGTCGTCTAGCGGGAGGGACGGGGTTT
CASSGRLAGGTGF
>TRBJ1-2|TRBV6-2/TRBV6-3|TRBD1|.
TGTGCCAGCAGTCCACCGGGACAGGGTTCGGAAAGGGGCTACACCTTC
CASSPPGQGSERGYTF
>TRBJ1-5|TRBV6-5|TRBD1|.
TGTGCCAGCCTATATACAGGGGGCGGCAATCAGCCCCAGCATTTT
CASLYTGGGNQPQHF
>TRBJ1-6|TRBV18|.|.
TGTGCCAGCTCACCAAGTCAGGTTCAGGATTCACCCCTCCACTTT
CASSPSQVQDSPLHF
>TRBJ2-2|TRBV27|.|few
TGTGCCAGCAGTTTAGTAGCGGGGGAGCTGTTTTTT
CASSLVAGELFF
>TRBJ1-6|TRBV6-5|.|.
TGTGCCAGCAGTTACTCGTCAGGGTGGAATTCACCCCTCCACTTT
CASSYSSGWNSPLHF
>TRBJ2-5|TRBV4-3|.|.
TGCGCCAGCAGCCAAGATTATTCGGCAGGGGTCGAGACCCAGTACTTC
CASSQDYSAGVETQYF
>TRBJ2-7|TRBV6-5|.|.
TGTGCCAGCAGGGAGGTTTTGGGTTACGAGCAGTACTTC
CASREVLGYEQYF
>TRBJ1-4|TRBV9|TRBD1|.
TGTGCCAGCAGCGTAGCCCCGGGACAGGGGGATGAAAAACTGTTTTTT
CASSVAPGQGDEKLFF
>TRBJ1-2|TRBV6-5|TRBD1|few
TGTGCCAGCAGGGCGGGACAGTTCTATGGCTACACCTTC
CASRAGQFYGYTF
>TRBJ1-1|TRBV27|.|.
TGTGCCAGCAGTCCGACGGGTTTGACTGAAGCTTTCTTT
CASSPTGLTEAFF
>TRBJ2-7|TRBV28|TRBD2|.
TGTGCCAGCAGTTTACCTACCCCCGGGACTAGGGCCCCCGTCCCCTTTTACGAGCAGTACTTC
CASSLPTPGTRAPVPFYEQYF
>TRBJ2-7|TRBV18|TRBD1|once
TGTGCCAGCTCATCGCCGGGACAGGGGTTGTCCGAGCAGTACTTC
CASSSPGQGLSEQYF
>TRBJ2-7|TRBV7-2|TRBD2|few
TGTGCCAGCAGCTGGACTAGCGGGGGAGGCGAGCAGTACTTC
CASSWTSGGGEQYF
>TRBJ1-1|TRBV2|TRBD1|.
TGTGCCAGCAGTAACCCAACAGGGGGCTGGACTGAAGCTTTCTTT
CASSNPTGGWTEAFF